This TCR beta chain was found in a study of shared clonotypes between healthy human individuals. Study-level findings and limits: Genetic and exposure-history diversity was limited by the few donors.

Comments on this clone: Its target is not known. The same CDR3 is also encoded by other DNA sequences in this sample.

Generated by immunoSEQ multiplex PCR, the TCRdb table keeps only in-frame clones and is missing some. The table lists roughly 2,000,000 clones, around 95% of them singletons. Germline V gene lookup returns CDR1 SGDLS and CDR2 YYNGEE. The V segment lost 0 bases and the J segment 4 bases; nucleotides outside the gene matches: 5. The CDR3 is made up of 15 amino acids. CD8 cells regarded as naive lacked CD45RO, were positively chosen for CCR7, and omitted terminally differentiated effector memory CD45RA+ cells. All donors were healthy HIV-negative adults lacking recent acute infections or vaccinations. This receptor was obtained from a man younger than 35 in good health. Some clones in this sample may be carry-over from other donors' samples. Source material: naive CD8+ T cells from PBMCs. The J gene is TRBJ1-2, the V gene TRBV9, with 8 bases fitting TRBD1. This chain's CDR3 is CASSVGQGAGYGYTF. CDR3 in DNA: TGTGCCAGCAGCGTAGGGCAGGGGGCTGGCTATGGCTACACCTTC.